This is a list of T cell receptor beta chains from one sample in a study of T-cell reconstitution after alpha-beta-depleted transplantation in children. TCRdb reprocessed the PCR reads with MiXCR, giving one entry per CDR3 protein. The sample holds some 830,000 distinct CDR3 sequences, around 17% seen once. This sample comprised PBMCs, mostly from graft donor cells, obtained 360 days after TCRalphabeta/CD19-depleted stem cell transplant. The source is a male patient younger than 18 who had a stem cell transplant for acute lymphoblastic leukemia, so the T cells may come from the graft donor. Each CDR3 is given with its conserved first and last residue. Fields, in order: clone size, J gene, V gene, D gene, CDR3 protein, CDR3 DNA. D genes are given only for firm matches. Expanded clones get a size class; other rows say once, few or many, or leave the size out.

>NA|TRBJ2-4|TRBV7-3|NA
CASSYSGGIQYF
TGTGCCAGCAGCTATAGTGGGGGCATTCAGTACTTC
>many|TRBJ2-7|TRBV7-2|TRBD2
CASSLRLASSYEQYF
TGTGCCAGCAGCTTACGACTAGCGAGTTCCTACGAGCAGTACTTC
>few|TRBJ2-1|TRBV29-1|TRBD1
CSVGTGNEQFF
TGCAGCGTTGGGACAGGGAATGAGCAGTTCTTC
>many|TRBJ2-2|TRBV10-3|NA
CATGTIERELFF
TGTGCCACCGGGACAATAGAAAGGGAGCTGTTTTTT
>few|TRBJ1-2|TRBV20-1|NA
CSGDGGIYGYTF
TGCAGCGGAGACGGGGGGATCTATGGCTACACCTTC
>NA|TRBJ2-7|TRBV4-1|TRBD1
CASSQVGTDYEQYF
TGCGCCAGCAGCCAAGTCGGGACAGACTACGAGCAGTACTTC
>few|TRBJ2-7|TRBV5-1|NA
CASKRAGWENYEQYF
TGCGCCAGCAAGCGAGCGGGTTGGGAAAACTACGAGCAGTACTTC
>NA|TRBJ2-7|TRBV4-2|TRBD1
CASSQEGDRAGEQYF
TGTGCCAGCAGCCAAGAGGGGGACAGGGCTGGCGAGCAGTACTTC
>few|TRBJ1-1|TRBV25-1|TRBD1
CASSRDRVEAFF
TGTGCCAGCAGTCGGGACAGGGTTGAAGCTTTCTTT
>few|TRBJ1-3|TRBV5-5|NA
CASSFDRSSGNTIYF
TGTGCCAGCAGCTTCGACAGGTCCTCTGGAAACACCATATATTTT
>few|TRBJ2-5|TRBV9|TRBD2
CASSDSLAGVVETQYF
TGTGCCAGCAGTGATTCTCTAGCGGGAGTTGTAGAGACCCAGTACTTC
>NA|TRBJ2-1|TRBV4-1|NA
CASSQGLGLRFF
TGCGCCAGCAGCCAAGGTTTGGGCCTACGGTTCTTC
>NA|TRBJ2-7|TRBV20-1|TRBD2
CSARDSGRGGYEQYF
TGCAGTGCTAGAGATAGCGGGAGGGGAGGCTACGAGCAGTACTTC
>NA|TRBJ2-5|TRBV5-1|NA
CASSPWAGEQETQYF
TGCGCCAGCAGCCCCTGGGCAGGGGAACAAGAGACCCAGTACTTC
>few|TRBJ1-1|TRBV12-3/TRBV12-4|NA
CASSPFRNTEAFF
TGTGCCAGCAGTCCCTTCCGGAACACTGAAGCTTTCTTT
>NA|TRBJ2-1|TRBV12-3/TRBV12-4|NA
CASSLYLSGEQFF
TGTGCCAGCAGTTTATATCTAAGCGGTGAGCAGTTCTTC
>many|TRBJ2-2|TRBV4-1|NA
CASSQVRDITGELFF
TGCGCCAGCAGCCAAGTTCGGGACATCACCGGGGAGCTGTTTTTT
>few|TRBJ1-4|TRBV7-6|TRBD1
CASSFQGGGEKLFF
TGTGCCAGCAGCTTTCAAGGGGGCGGTGAAAAACTGTTTTTT
>NA|TRBJ2-5|TRBV25-1|TRBD2
CASSEGLAGGQETQYF
TGTGCCAGCAGTGAGGGTCTAGCGGGAGGGCAAGAGACCCAGTACTTC
>many|TRBJ2-4|TRBV5-5|NA
CASSSQPNLAKNIQYF
TGTGCCAGCAGCTCTCAGCCCAACCTAGCCAAAAACATTCAGTACTTC
>once|TRBJ2-6|TRBV14|NA
CASSQEPDRREANVLTF
TGTGCCAGCAGCCAAGAACCGGATCGAAGAGAGGCCAACGTCCTGACTTTC
>NA|TRBJ1-3|TRBV12-3/TRBV12-4|NA
CASSLPGPRNTIYF
TGTGCCAGCAGTTTACCGGGACCTAGAAACACCATATATTTT
>few|TRBJ2-2|TRBV20-1|NA
CSARVAGSRTGELFF
TGCAGTGCCCGGGTGGCCGGGAGTAGGACCGGGGAGCTGTTTTTT
>few|TRBJ1-1|TRBV5-1|NA
CASSFGSQNTEAFF
TGCGCCAGCAGCTTCGGAAGCCAGAACACTGAAGCTTTCTTT
>few|TRBJ2-1|TRBV5-5|NA
CASVLSARQSEQFF
TGTGCCAGCGTACTTAGCGCCCGACAATCGGAGCAGTTCTTC
>NA|TRBJ2-7|TRBV3-1|NA
CASSQGAGPDFDEQYF
TGTGCCAGCAGCCAAGGGGCAGGTCCCGATTTCGACGAGCAGTACTTC
>many|TRBJ2-5|TRBV5-1|NA
CASSWPGREETQYF
TGCGCCAGCAGCTGGCCGGGACGAGAAGAGACCCAGTACTTC
>NA|TRBJ2-7|TRBV12-3/TRBV12-4|NA
CASTLQPHEQYF
TGTGCCAGCACCCTTCAACCTCACGAGCAGTACTTC
>few|TRBJ2-7|TRBV4-1|NA
CASSSYPPGEQYF
TGCGCCAGCAGCTCATATCCCCCAGGCGAGCAGTACTTC
>many|TRBJ2-7|TRBV5-1|NA
CASSSYYEQYF
TGCGCCAGCAGCTCCTACTACGAGCAGTACTTC
>many|TRBJ1-4|TRBV5-1|TRBD1
CASSPTGGNEKLFF
TGCGCCAGCAGCCCTACAGGGGGTAATGAAAAACTGTTTTTT
>once|TRBJ2-2|TRBV19|NA
CASSTGVPTGELFF
TGTGCCAGTAGTACAGGGGTTCCAACCGGGGAGCTGTTTTTT
>NA|TRBJ2-3|TRBV11-1|NA
CASSQDYTSTDTQYF
TGTGCCAGCAGCCAGGACTACACAAGCACAGATACGCAGTATTTT
>NA|TRBJ2-7|TRBV28|NA
CASRQTGAPYEQYF
TGTGCCAGCAGACAGACAGGAGCCCCCTACGAGCAGTACTTC
>few|TRBJ1-5|TRBV3-1|NA
CASSPGGQVSNQPQHF
TGTGCCAGCAGCCCCGGGGGGCAGGTCTCTAATCAGCCCCAGCATTTT
>NA|TRBJ2-1|TRBV12-3/TRBV12-4|NA
CASSRGSTGGNEQFF
TGTGCCAGCAGTCGAGGCTCTACAGGCGGCAATGAGCAGTTCTTC
>many|TRBJ2-3|TRBV29-1|NA
CSPVGDTQYF
TGCAGCCCTGTAGGAGATACGCAGTATTTT